This T cell receptor beta chain comes out of a study of cytomegalovirus exposure and HLA in healthy donors. Regarding the study as a whole: Some public TCRs appeared in many individuals, while most sequences were rare.

The CDR3 length is 15 residues. The ends were cut back, 1 base at V and 0 bases at J, with 11 bases in the middle. The germline gives CDR1 GTSNPN, CDR2 SVGIG (reference sequence). Measured with immunoSEQ multiplex PCR; TCRdb has only the in-frame clones, and not every one. Altogether approximately 260,000 clones are present, 65% to 90% being singletons, with the ten largest covering approximately 1%. On this clone: Its target is unknown.

This receptor was obtained from a young woman in good health and CMV-seronegative. Sequencing was performed on PBMCs. The V gene is TRBV30, the J gene TRBJ2-3; a weak D match, TRBD2 (6 bases). CDR3 in amino acids: CAWSGESGSTDTQYF. DNA of the CDR3: TGTGCCTGGAGTGGAGAGAGCGGGAGCACAGATACGCAGTATTTT.